This TCR beta chain appears in the sequencing data of a study of blood T cell repertoires in COVID-19. Overall study context: The study drew acute and convalescent COVID-19 samples from the United States, Italy and Spain.

The Seattle patients joined while their infection was active and were tracked longitudinally afterward. In the original processing: By means of reference gene primer amplification, nucleated cell counts were estimated. Generated by immunoSEQ multiplex PCR, the TCRdb table keeps only in-frame clones and is missing some. V, J and clone size reflect that table, while D and trimming were determined from the DNA. The data show approximately 500,000 clones, 85% to 90% seen once. The V end was cut by 0 bases, the J end by 6 bases, with 11 bases between. CDR1 is MGHRA and CDR2 is YSYEKL in the germline V gene. The CDR3 runs 14 residues.

The TCR was taken from a woman aged 45-65 years with COVID-19, enrolled during active disease. The chain couples TRBV4-1 to TRBJ1-1; tentatively, D is TRBD1 (5 bases). Material for sequencing was peripheral blood. The CDR3 coding sequence is TGCGCCAGCAGCCAAGACAGGGAAGTATCTGAAGCTTTCTTT. This sequence encodes CASSQDREVSEAFF.